This T cell receptor (beta chain) was identified in a study of blood T cells in healthy people across ages (dated by TCRdb to 2014 to 2015). Broadly, across the study: In model experiments, template switching captured about one uniquely barcoded TCR beta cDNA molecule for every two T cells. To track age-related changes in TCR beta repertoire diversity, the study relied on deep sequencing normalized with unique cDNA molecular identifiers. Four age groups were formed from the donors: young (average about 17 years), middle-aged (just under 40), aged (62) and long-lived (approximately 78). For two donors (one aged 18 to 30 and one aged 80 or older), the study analyzed two additional independent replicas of 1 million unique cDNA reads from the same blood draw. The full study reports these points: Observed TCR beta diversity per million T cells fell roughly linearly with age, and a significant reduction was already apparent by age around 40. The CMV infection status of donors was not known, potentially confounding age-related changes in expanded clonotypes. Since profiling was done on bulk unsorted PBMCs, naive and antigen-experienced compartments could not be conclusively compared. There was a strong correlation between observed TCR beta diversity and the percentage of naive T cells measured by flow cytometry. Compared with the aged group, more naive CD4+ T cells, fewer expanded clones and increased TCR diversity were shown by the long-lived group, suggesting age selection. Estimates of total diversity based on one million sequenced T cells were considered lower bounds and underestimates.

Donors were under 40 systemically healthy Caucasian individuals from Russia aged roughly 6 to 100 years. Each donor gave 8 to 10 milliliters of peripheral blood, drawn into EDTA-treated Vacutainer tubes. PBMCs were isolated by Ficoll-Paque density-gradient centrifugation, with at least 6.5 million obtained per sample. Trizol reagent was used to extract total RNA from PBMCs, with at least 6 micrograms per sample. For every donor, an aliquot of PBMCs went through flow cytometry to measure the percentages of naive CD45RAhigh/CD27high T cells. The library was built by means of 5' RACE. The instrument given in TCRdb is Illumina HiSeq 2500. The second PCR ran for about 6 to 12 cycles and used a J-beta primer mix along with a sample-barcoded 5' primer. A template-switch 5' adaptor carrying 12 random nucleotides introduced a unique molecular identifier onto each TCR beta cDNA molecule. Each sample yielded at least 2.5 million CDR3-containing paired-end reads. The Mint cDNA synthesis kit, primed by a TRBC-specific oligonucleotide, was used to synthesize first-strand cDNA from all RNA. After uracil-DNA glycosylase treatment, a first 18-cycle PCR used universal primers M1SS and BC2_uni_R on all cDNA. In the paper's pipeline: For normalization, 1 million high-quality reads, each with a distinct molecular identifier, were randomly selected from each sample. Instead of being binned into consensus sequences, reads that shared molecular identifiers were thrown out. CDR3 identification, clonotype clustering and error correction used MiTCR with a Q25 quality threshold and the strictest error-elimination algorithm. A nonparametric unseen species model using Euler transformation provided a lower-bound estimate of total TCR beta diversity. TCRdb cleaned the public reads at Q25 with fastp, built clones with MiXCR and kept in-frame beta chains. Identical CDR3 protein sequences are pooled into one entry, listed with their most common genes and DNA. TCRdb assigned the V and J calls; the authors' analysis was not used. Counted in this sample were some 930,000 distinct CDR3 sequences; 25% to 35% of them appeared once. 10% of the sample is held by the ten biggest clonotypes.

There are 14 amino acids in the CDR3, from cysteine to phenylalanine inclusive. Only the CDR3 portion is preserved as DNA: 42 bases, with reading frame beginning at the first base. Based on the germline V gene (reference sequence), the CDR1 and CDR2 sequences are LNHDA and SQIVND. The germline ends are 11 bases apart after V is trimmed by 3 bases and J by 2 bases. In regard to this clonotype: Its antigen is currently not known. No base quality information exists; no much larger clone differs at one position.

These same records also appear under a second study, on T cells of mothers and their children. The second study, in turn, reports: Donors were nine systemically healthy Caucasian individuals: three mothers and their six children. cDNA synthesis consumed the entire amount of extracted RNA, loaded at roughly 1.5 ug RNA in each 15 ul reaction. In the second PCR, the M1S primer introduced both the sample barcodes and 2-4 random nucleotides. More than 8 million TCR beta CDR3 reads were obtained from each mother, and roughly 3 million reads were obtained from each child. Thymic selection shapes the output of TCR recombination in a similar way in related and unrelated pairs, and inherited differences have a minor effect. Normalized repertoire overlap was always slightly but never significantly higher in related than unrelated mother-child pairs. With a sensitivity of approximately 100 clones per million clonotypes, no persistent microchimeric T cell clones were detected. To look for features that set related mother-child pairs apart from unrelated individuals, the researchers ran deep NGS to compare the TCR beta repertoires of mothers and children. Mothers averaged roughly 36 +/- 4 years of age and children averaged roughly 12 +/- 4 years. Libraries were sequenced on Illumina HiSeq 2000 with 100+100 nt paired-end reads after adapter ligation with NEBNext reagents. To prevent cross-contamination, the mother and child libraries were prepared one month apart and sequenced in separate runs. For each donor, somewhere between about 450,000 and 2,200,000 distinct TCR beta clonotypes were identified. Naive TCR beta clonotypes were estimated from low-frequency clonotypes matched to each donor's FACS-determined naive share, without sorting.

The receptor's source is a woman aged 40 to 55 in good health. The sequence joins TRBV19 to TRBJ2-7; possibly the D gene is TRBD1, per 6 matching bases. The sequenced material came from blood. CDR3 region: CASSMGAVAYEQYF. Here is the DNA: TGTGCCAGTAGTATGGGGGCAGTGGCCTACGAGCAGTACTTC.